This TCR beta chain was sequenced in a study of blood T cell repertoires in COVID-19. Study context: The samples span acute and convalescent COVID-19 from the United States, Italy and Spain.

This CDR3 is built from 14 residues. The germline V gene encodes CDR1 SGHRS and CDR2 YFSETQ. V shed 3 bases, J shed 4 bases, and the junction held 4 bases outside the gene matches. Original analysis: Amplification with reference gene primers provided the estimates of nucleated cell counts. Sequenced by immunoSEQ multiplex PCR; TCRdb stores in-frame clones only, minus some. V and J calls and clone size are as listed in that table; D and trimming were resolved from the DNA. The sample lists roughly 250,000 clones, 70% to 85% occurring once. The clonotype originates from a woman older than 75 with acute or convalescent COVID-19. The sample consisted of peripheral blood. This rearrangement joins TRBV5-1 to TRBJ2-5; 9 bases agree with TRBD1. The CDR3 nucleotides read TGCGCCAGCAGCTCTCCGACAGGGGGAGAGACCCAGTACTTC. It is translated as CASSSPTGGETQYF. Full variable domain (rest looked up from reference TRBV5-1 and TRBJ2-5): KAGVTQTPRYLIKTRGQQVTLSCSPISGHRSVSWYQQTPGQGLQFLFEYFSETQRNKGNFPGRFSGRQFSNSRSEMNVSTLELGDSALYLCASSSPTGGETQYFGPGTRLLVL.